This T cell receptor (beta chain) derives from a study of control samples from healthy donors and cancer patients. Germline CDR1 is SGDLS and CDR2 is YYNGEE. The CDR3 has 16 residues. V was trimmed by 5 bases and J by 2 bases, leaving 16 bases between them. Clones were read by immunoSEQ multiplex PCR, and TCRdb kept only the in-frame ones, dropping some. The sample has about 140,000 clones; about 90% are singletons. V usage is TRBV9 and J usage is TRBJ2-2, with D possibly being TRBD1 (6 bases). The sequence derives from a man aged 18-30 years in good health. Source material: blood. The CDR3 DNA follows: TGTGCCAGCAGTGCCGGGGTGGGGGCCAACACCGGGGAGCTGTTTTTT. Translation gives CASSAGVGANTGELFF.